The source of this TCR beta chain is a study of neurological immune-mediated disorders. About the study: Relapsing-remitting patients made up about 90% of the roughly 35 multiple sclerosis patients, and secondary progressive patients made up 3. Whole-study findings and limits: HTLV-1-associated myelopathy led in TCR clonal expansion, while multiple sclerosis ranked lowest, below healthy controls. CDR3 amino acid sequences of expanded clones were not shared across subjects, a result suggesting private repertoires in all groups.

One entry per CDR3 protein results from TCRdb running MiXCR on the 5' RACE reads. Altogether under 60,000 distinct CDR3 sequences are present, 3% to 3.5% being singletons, with the ten largest covering 5.5% to 6%. This clonotype was seen at least ten times. Antigen specificity is unknown. The origin of this receptor is a man aged 35-49 years with multiple sclerosis. Sequencing used PBMCs.

The CDR3 sequence is CASSQVPSYEQYF. CDR3 coding DNA: TGCGCCAGCAGCCAAGTACCTTCCTACGAGCAGTACTTC. This sequence joins TRBV4-1 and TRBJ2-7; D call uncertain. Germline CDR1 and CDR2: MGHRA and YSYEKL. Deletions cut 1 base from V and 1 base from J, with 5 bases between. CDR3 length equals 13 residues.